The 10 T cell receptor beta chains given below trace back to one sample, sequenced in a study of T cells expressing NK-cell markers. TCRdb reprocessed the 5' RACE reads, with one entry per CDR3 protein and no DNA. The listing records 400,000 to 450,000 distinct CDR3 sequences. Sequences were obtained from blood T cells: a sorted CD56 or NKG2C T cell subset, CD4+ or CD8+ T cells, or bulk PBMC T cells (not recorded which). The receptors come from a woman between 18 and 69 years old in good health.

The CDR3 sequence is CASSLAELLAGGRRVTQYF. This chain connects TRBV11-1 to TRBJ2-5; as DNA is missing, the TRBD2 call by TCRdb cannot be tested. The CDR3 contains 19 residues. Germline CDR1 is SGHAT and CDR2 is FQDESV (reference sequence).

V and J are TRBV9 and TRBJ2-3; absent DNA, TCRdb's TRBD2 call cannot be checked. This CDR3 contains 19 residues. The germline CDR1 and CDR2 sequences are SGDLS and YYNGEE. CDR3 sequence: CASSVEGLAGTTTSDTQYF. Full variable domain (remainder filled in from reference TRBV9 and TRBJ2-3): DSGVTQTPKHLITATGQRVTLRCSPRSGDLSVYWYQQSLDQGLQFLIQYYNGEERAKGNILERFSAQQFPDLHSELNLSSLELGDSALYFCASSVEGLAGTTTSDTQYFGPGTRLTVL.

The chain joins TRBV19 to TRBJ2-1; the D call of TRBD2 rests on TCRdb alone, since no DNA is present to check it. Germline lookup yields CDR1 LNHDA and CDR2 SQIVND (reference sequence). There are 13 residues in the CDR3. The CDR3 is CASSIGLAGEQFF.

The CDR3 sequence is CASSLATGGNEQFF. This rearrangement joins TRBV5-1 to TRBJ2-1. This CDR3 spans 14 amino acids. CDR1 SGHRS and CDR2 YFSETQ come from the germline V gene.

This chain connects TRBV14 to TRBJ1-1; TCRdb indicates TRBD1, and absent DNA this call remains unverified. Germline lookup yields CDR1 SGHDN and CDR2 FVKESK. This CDR3 is 14 amino acids long. This CDR3 is CASSFAGANTEAFF.

V and J are TRBV5-6 and TRBJ1-6. The CDR3 runs to 17 residues. The V gene's germline CDR1 is SGHDT and CDR2 YYEEEE. CDR3 amino acids: CASSGRGAGSYNSPLHF.

J is TRBJ1-6 and V is TRBV7-8; TCRdb designates TRBD1, a call that cannot be tested without DNA. Per the germline V gene, CDR1 is SGHVS and CDR2 is FQNEAQ. The CDR3 has 17 residues. The CDR3 loop reads CASSPIRAPERNSPLHF.

This chain connects TRBV12-3 or TRBV12-4 to TRBJ2-4; as DNA is missing, the TRBD2 call by TCRdb cannot be tested. The CDR3 runs 15 residues. The CDR3 spells CASRPPGTSGGIQYF.

The J gene is TRBJ2-1, the V gene TRBV5-1; TCRdb's D call, TRBD2, is unchecked because there is no DNA. CDR1 is SGHRS, CDR2 YFSETQ, per germline. The length of the CDR3 is 21 residues. The CDR3 protein is CASSLGPGAAGGPSSYNEQFF.

This chain connects TRBV5-1 to TRBJ2-5; the D call from TCRdb, TRBD1, cannot be confirmed without DNA. The V gene's germline CDR1 is SGHRS and CDR2 YFSETQ. CDR3 size: 14 residues. The CDR3 is CASTLGQGGETQYF.